One and the same sample provided the 9 T cell receptor beta chains below, sequenced in a study of T cell repertoires in cytomegalovirus infection. TCRdb fed the reads into MiXCR, producing one record per CDR3 protein. The repertoire consists of roughly 150,000 distinct CDR3 sequences, with 17% occurring once and the leading ten covering under 20%. Sample: CD8+ T cells from PBMCs. The receptors originated from a human donor in good health (CMV status not recorded). Some clones in this sample may be carry-over from other donors' samples.

CDR3 protein: CASSLQGERGYTF. CDR3 nucleotides: TGTGCCAGCAGCTTACAGGGGGAACGTGGCTACACCTTC. The chain combines TRBV5-5 with TRBJ1-2; 8 nucleotides agree with TRBD1. The V segment lost 2 bases and the J segment 7 bases; nucleotides outside the gene matches: 4. The CDR3 consists of 13 residues. From germline, CDR1 is SGHKS and CDR2 YYEKEE (reference sequence).

The rearrangement joins TRBV19 to TRBJ2-1, with TRBD2 identical over 7 bases. V trimming: 3 bases; J trimming: 14 bases; junction bases outside the gene matches: 13. Germline V gives CDR1 LNHDA, CDR2 SQIVND (reference sequence). The CDR3 covers 14 residues. CDR3 amino acids: CASSIKAGFGLEFF. The CDR3 coding sequence is TGTGCCAGTAGTATCAAAGCGGGATTCGGGTTAGAGTTCTTC.

The CDR3 nucleotides are TGTGCCAGCAGCTTAACCCAGGGAAGGAGCTATGGCTACACCTTC. Its translation is CASSLTQGRSYGYTF. The chain employs TRBV7-9 and TRBJ1-2, with D possibly matching TRBD1 (5 bases). V lost 2 bases and J 4 bases, leaving 14 bases between the germline ends. CDR3 length equals 15 residues. Per germline, CDR1 SEHNR and CDR2 FQNEAQ (reference sequence).

This clonotype was detected a few times. The rearrangement joins TRBV7-6 to TRBJ2-7; no reliable D call. V lost 6 bases and J 3 bases, leaving 9 bases between the germline ends. CDR3 length: 12 amino acids. In germline, CDR1 is SGHVS, CDR2 FNYEAQ. The CDR3 spells CASRSTLYEQYF. CDR3 bases: TGTGCCAGCAGGTCGACCCTCTACGAGCAGTACTTC. The complete variable domain, with remaining parts taken from reference TRBV7-6 and TRBJ2-7, reads GAGVSQSPRYKVTKRGQDVALRCDPISGHVSLYWYRQALGQGPEFLTYFNYEAQQDKSGLPNDRFSAERPEGSISTLTIQRTEQRDSAMYRCASRSTLYEQYFGPGTRLTVT.

The rearrangement joins TRBV7-9 to TRBJ2-5; D is perhaps TRBD2 (6 bases). The V end lost 4 bases, the J end lost 2 bases, and 11 bases lay between the germline ends. Germline CDR1 reads SEHNR; CDR2 reads FQNEAQ (reference sequence). This CDR3 is 14 amino acids long. CDR3 in amino acids: CASSYPGGQETQYF. CDR3 in DNA: TGTGCCAGCAGCTACCCAGGAGGGCAAGAGACCCAGTACTTC.

This clonotype showed up just a few times. The chain carries TRBV5-5 and TRBJ2-1; weak D call: TRBD2 (6 bases). Per germline, CDR1 SGHKS and CDR2 YYEKEE (reference sequence). The CDR3 contains 15 residues. Trimming took off 6 bases at V and 4 bases at J, with 17 bases between the two ends. The CDR3 region has the DNA TGTGCCAGCACCCTAGGCCGGGACTCATACAATGAGCAGTTCTTC. It specifies CASTLGRDSYNEQFF.

The chain is built from TRBV20-1 and TRBJ2-7; D may correspond to TRBD1 or TRBD2 (5 bases each). V lost 3 bases and J lost 2, with 11 bases in between. Germline lookup yields CDR1 DFQATT and CDR2 SNEGSKA (reference sequence). CDR3 length: 13 amino acids. In nucleotides, the CDR3 is TGCAGTGCTAGGGGGACGGAGACCTACGAGCAGTACTTC. Its translation is CSARGTETYEQYF.

The chain joins TRBV28 to TRBJ2-7; D is unresolved. The CDR3 has 12 amino acids. Germline V gene sequence: CDR1 MDHEN, CDR2 SYDVKM. Between the trimmed V and J ends, which lost 5 bases and 3 bases, there was a span of 8 bases. DNA of the CDR3: TGTGCCAGCAGTCCAGAAGACTACGAGCAGTACTTC. Translating gives CASSPEDYEQYF.

J is TRBJ2-4 and V is TRBV7-8, with a possible D match to TRBD2 (7 bases). The V end was cut by 4 bases, the J end by 7 bases, with 20 bases between. This CDR3 contains 16 residues. Looked up from germline, CDR1 is SGHVS and CDR2 is FQNEAQ. CDR3 amino acids: CASSSSGGGGGNIQYF. The DNA for the CDR3 is TGTGCCAGCAGCTCCTCAGGAGGAGGGGGGGGGAACATTCAGTACTTC.